One and the same sample provided the 23 T cell receptor beta chains below, sequenced in a study of T cell clusters in autoimmune cytopenias. Approximately 40,000 genome equivalents of blood DNA were amplified for TRB. One tube held mixed TRB-A and TRB-B primer pools for touch-down PCR. TCRdb reanalyzed the multiplex PCR reads and collapses them to one entry per CDR3 protein, without DNA. Found here are around 4,000 distinct CDR3 sequences; the top ten clones hold roughly 14%. The sample taken for sequencing was peripheral blood. Every receptor here comes from a human donor with an autoimmune cytopenia or autoimmune hepatitis (not recorded which).

The chain is built from TRBV27 and TRBJ1-5. The germline V gene has CDR1 MNHEY and CDR2 SMNVEV (reference sequence). The CDR3 contains 16 residues. CDR3 amino acids: CASSLESGRSNQPQHF.

This rearrangement joins TRBV11-1 to TRBJ2-3; TCRdb's D call of TRBD1 is untestable without DNA. Germline-derived CDR1 and CDR2 are SGHAT and FQDESV (reference sequence). This CDR3 comprises 16 residues. This CDR3 reads CASSFQGARGSDTQYF.

Frequency places this clonotype as medium-sized. The rearrangement joins TRBV6-1 to TRBJ2-1; the D gene TCRdb calls, TRBD1, cannot be checked with no DNA. The CDR3 totals 14 residues. The germline CDR1 and CDR2 sequences are MNHNS and SASEGT. CDR3 protein: CASGFGPLDDEQFF.

The chain couples TRBV12-3 or TRBV12-4 to TRBJ1-1. The CDR3 is made up of 14 amino acids. CDR3: CASSFGRLNTEAFF.

The rearrangement uses TRBV30 and TRBJ1-1. This CDR3 region has 12 residues. Germline V CDR1 and CDR2: GTSNPN, SVGIG (reference sequence). The CDR3 loop reads CAWSVERAEAFF.

V and J are TRBV6-1 and TRBJ2-7; the TCRdb call, TRBD1, lacks DNA for checking. This CDR3 comprises 14 residues. Germline V gene lookup returns CDR1 MNHNS and CDR2 SASEGT. CDR3 amino acids: CASSCTGYPSEQYF.

V is TRBV6-8 and J is TRBJ2-2; without DNA, the TCRdb call of TRBD2 cannot be checked. CDR3 size: 16 residues. Germline V gene lookup returns CDR1 MNHGY and CDR2 SAAAGT. CDR3 protein: CASSYPPGGGIGELFF.

J is TRBJ1-2 and V is TRBV30. Germline CDR1 is GTSNPN and CDR2 is SVGIG (reference sequence). The CDR3 spans 11 residues. The chain's CDR3 is CAWSDMYGYTF. The full variable domain, completed using reference TRBV30 and TRBJ1-2, is SQTIHQWPATLVQPVGSPLSLECTVEGTSNPNLYWYRQAAGRGLQLLFYSVGIGQISSEVPQNLSASRPQDRQFILSSKKLLLSDSGFYLCAWSDMYGYTFGSGTRLTVV.

The gene calls are TRBV19 and TRBJ2-3; TCRdb gives TRBD1 as the D gene, but with no DNA this cannot be confirmed. CDR3 size: 16 residues. Germline assignment: CDR1 LNHDA and CDR2 SQIVND (reference sequence). The CDR3 protein is CASRTIQGFFTDTQYF.

The J gene is TRBJ2-7, the V gene TRBV19. The germline V gene encodes CDR1 LNHDA and CDR2 SQIVND (reference sequence). The CDR3 consists of 14 residues. This chain's CDR3 is CASSIWSDSYEQYF.

This clonotype is large by frequency. The CDR3 spells CASSVGVGADTQYF. The chain has TRBV19 and TRBJ2-3; TCRdb's assignment of TRBD1 cannot be checked, as there is no DNA. The CDR3 length is 14 residues. Germline V gene sequence: CDR1 LNHDA, CDR2 SQIVND (reference sequence). Full variable domain (outside the CDR3, taken from reference TRBV19 and TRBJ2-3): DGGITQSPKYLFRKEGQNVTLSCEQNLNHDAMYWYRQDPGQGLRLIYYSQIVNDFQKGDIAEGYSVSREKKESFPLTVTSAQKNPTAFYLCASSVGVGADTQYFGPGTRLTVL.

V is TRBV5-1 and J is TRBJ2-1. In germline, CDR1 is SGHRS, CDR2 YFSETQ. The CDR3 runs to 14 residues. The CDR3: CASSLVLGMNEQFF.

The rearrangement uses TRBV19 and TRBJ2-3; the TCRdb call, TRBD2, lacks DNA for checking. CDR3 size: 16 residues. Germline CDR1 and CDR2: LNHDA and SQIVND (reference sequence). CDR3 sequence: CASSTPSGSITDTQYF.

This rearrangement joins TRBV30 to TRBJ2-3; the D call of TRBD2 rests on TCRdb alone, since no DNA is present to check it. The germline V gene has CDR1 GTSNPN and CDR2 SVGIG (reference sequence). The CDR3 has 14 residues. The chain's CDR3 is CAWSLAGGADTQYF. Looking up the rest from reference TRBV30 and TRBJ2-3 gives the full variable domain: SQTIHQWPATLVQPVGSPLSLECTVEGTSNPNLYWYRQAAGRGLQLLFYSVGIGQISSEVPQNLSASRPQDRQFILSSKKLLLSDSGFYLCAWSLAGGADTQYFGPGTRLTVL.

This chain joins TRBV5-5 and TRBJ2-3; TCRdb's D call of TRBD1 is untestable without DNA. The germline gives CDR1 SGHKS, CDR2 YYEKEE (reference sequence). CDR3 length: 16 residues. The CDR3: CASSTGTRGSTDTQYF.

This clonotype is called medium-sized (0.01 to 0.1%) based on its frequency. CDR3 region: CASSAWNGQAGYTF. The rearrangement joins TRBV27 to TRBJ1-2. CDR1 and CDR2 (germline): MNHEY, SMNVEV (reference sequence). The CDR3 is 14 residues long.

Judged by frequency, this clonotype is medium-sized. V and J are TRBV29-1 and TRBJ2-4; the D call of TRBD1 rests on TCRdb alone, since no DNA is present to check it. CDR3 length: 12 amino acids. Germline loops: CDR1 SQVTM, CDR2 ANQGSEA. CDR3 in amino acids: CSVGTGSPIQYF. The full variable domain, completed using reference TRBV29-1 and TRBJ2-4, is SAVISQKPSRDICQRGTSLTIQCQVDSQVTMMFWYRQQPGQSLTLIATANQGSEATYESGFVIDKFPISRPNLTFSTLTVSNMSPEDSSIYLCSVGTGSPIQYFGAGTRLSVL.

This chain links TRBV6-5 with TRBJ1-1. The CDR3 has 16 residues. Per germline, CDR1 MNHEY and CDR2 SVGAGI. CDR3 sequence reads: CASSRKAGGVNTEAFF.

V and J are TRBV30 and TRBJ1-2; TCRdb reports TRBD1, a call that lacks DNA to check it against. The CDR3 is made up of 14 amino acids. CDR1 and CDR2 (germline): GTSNPN, SVGIG (reference sequence). The CDR3 is CAWSVTGAAYGYTF. The full variable domain, its missing parts supplied by reference TRBV30 and TRBJ1-2, is SQTIHQWPATLVQPVGSPLSLECTVEGTSNPNLYWYRQAAGRGLQLLFYSVGIGQISSEVPQNLSASRPQDRQFILSSKKLLLSDSGFYLCAWSVTGAAYGYTFGSGTRLTVV.

Measured by frequency, this clonotype is medium-sized. The chain combines TRBV29-1 with TRBJ2-1; the D call from TCRdb, TRBD1, cannot be confirmed without DNA. CDR1 and CDR2 from the germline V gene are SQVTM and ANQGSEA. The CDR3 has 15 amino acids. The CDR3 loop is CSAGKGQGYLNEQFF.

The chain links TRBV20-1 to TRBJ1-1; there is no DNA to check the TCRdb D call of TRBD1. The CDR3 runs to 13 residues. Germline lookup yields CDR1 DFQATT and CDR2 SNEGSKA (reference sequence). CDR3 protein: CSAVGTGVTEAFF.

This clonotype is deemed medium-sized (0.01 to 0.1%) by its frequency. The CDR3 sequence is CASSLSFGTSEDTGELFF. V and J are TRBV27 and TRBJ2-2; TCRdb gives TRBD2 as the D gene, but with no DNA this cannot be confirmed. Per the germline V gene, CDR1 is MNHEY and CDR2 is SMNVEV (reference sequence). The CDR3 extends over 18 amino acids.

The chain is built from TRBV30 and TRBJ1-6; the D gene TCRdb calls, TRBD1, cannot be checked with no DNA. There are 14 residues in the CDR3. CDR1 is GTSNPN and CDR2 is SVGIG in the germline V gene (reference sequence). The CDR3 protein is CAWNTGTYNSPLHF.